These 4 T cell receptor beta chains originate from one sample sequenced in a study of T cell responses to AZD1222 COVID-19 vaccine. Clones were read by immunoSEQ multiplex PCR, and TCRdb kept only the in-frame ones, dropping some. The data contain some 190,000 clones, 85% to 95% of them seen just once; the ten biggest clones take up more than 1.5%. The material was peripheral blood, obtained 28 days after the second AZD1222 dose. The receptors shown here come from an adult who received the AZD1222 COVID-19 vaccine.

The chain couples TRBV27 to TRBJ1-2, with 9 bases that match TRBD1. J gave up 7 bases and V 7 bases, and 13 bases lay outside the gene matches. There are 15 residues in the CDR3. CDR1 and CDR2 (germline): MNHEY, SMNVEV (reference sequence). This CDR3 is CASTSGGTGRSGYTF. The CDR3 bases are TGTGCCAGCACCTCCGGGGGGACAGGGAGAAGTGGCTACACCTTC.

The rearrangement uses TRBV5-4 and TRBJ2-3; TRBD2 is a possible D gene (5 bases). With 3 bases removed from V and 1 base from J, the gap between germline ends came to 24 bases. Per germline, CDR1 SGHNT and CDR2 YYREEE (reference sequence). The CDR3 covers 19 residues. Written as DNA, the CDR3 is TGTGCCAGCAGCTCCGATCGCGGGCCGACAAGACCAGGCACAGATACGCAGTATTTT. Protein sequence: CASSSDRGPTRPGTDTQYF.

V and J are TRBV28 and TRBJ1-4; D possibly corresponds to TRBD1 (5 bases). V dropped 8 bases and J dropped 0 bases, with 13 bases sitting between them. Germline V gene sequence: CDR1 MDHEN, CDR2 SYDVKM. The CDR3 extends over 15 amino acids. In DNA form, the CDR3 reads TGTGCCAGCGGCTCCGGGGGAGCAACTAATGAAAAACTGTTTTTT. Protein product: CASGSGGATNEKLFF.

The chain recombines TRBV6-5 with TRBJ1-4; no reliable D call. The CDR3 contains 14 residues. V was cut by 2 bases and J by 0 bases, with 4 bases left in between. The germline CDR1 and CDR2 sequences are MNHEY and SVGAGI. Here the CDR3 DNA reads TGTGCCAGCAGTTACCAGGCAACTAATGAAAAACTGTTTTTT. Protein: CASSYQATNEKLFF.